This T cell receptor beta chain came from a study of shared clonotypes between healthy human individuals (dated by TCRdb to about 2020). Concerning the study at large: The cohort included three men and two women between 18 and 49 years of age. To estimate repertoire size and how much clonotype sharing occurs between individuals, the study deeply sequenced the blood TCR repertoires of 5 or 6 healthy adults. For each donor, CD4 naive and CD4 memory were each run on three plates, CD8 naive on two plates, and CD8 memory on one plate. Each donor's leukapheresis produced roughly between roughly 0.85 and 10 billion PBMCs. Different laboratories and diverse techniques were used to prepare libraries and sequence TCR repertoires, to increase sequencing depth and limit assay-specific biases.

Trimming takes 0 bases from V and 0 bases from J, and the germline ends sit 16 bases apart. From the cysteine through the phenylalanine, the CDR3 covers 18 amino acids. Just CDR3 DNA is preserved here, 54 bases in frame from base 1. CDR1 and CDR2 were assigned from the germline V gene as SGDLS and YYNGEE. Overall study results and their limits: Naive subsets generally had larger estimated clonotype richness than memory subsets did. Even with the large sequencing depth, rarefaction of the sorted-subset datasets indicated that sequencing was incomplete. Because the study included only a small number of donors, the genetic and exposure-history diversity represented was limited. Sampling was limited to blood, and TCR repertoires in tissue likely differ from TCR repertoires in blood. When a few donors were compared, the shared fraction of clonotypes was about 5% for naive CD4, 3.5% for naive CD8, 2% to 2.5% for memory CD4, and roughly 0.43% for memory CD8. Pairwise subsampling led to the expectation that sequencing depth would affect the degree of clonotype sharing among donors. Higher generation probabilities were observed for clonotypes shared by all four sorted-subset donors than for non-shared clonotypes.

This clone showed up just once. Its recognized antigen is unknown. The record has no base qualities; no much larger clone is one base away. Donors were healthy HIV-negative adults with no recently reported acute infections or vaccinations. Every donor was a Caucasian adult living in Nashville, Tennessee, USA. Magnetic negative selection was used to enrich CD4+ T cells, after which naive cells were positively selected on CD45RA and the negative fraction became the memory subset. After blood collection by leukapheresis, PBMCs were isolated using Ficoll-Histopaque density gradient centrifugation and then cryopreserved in the vapor phase of liquid nitrogen. Analytical flow cytometry was used to check the purity and quantity of every magnetically sorted T cell population. Genomic DNA was isolated from each sorted fraction and quantified by UV absorbance on a Nanodrop 2000c. Using the deep immunoSEQ assay, multiplex PCR amplified TCR CDR3 regions from genomic DNA. For each cell subset, the extracted genomic DNA was distributed evenly across all wells of several immunoSEQ 96-well plates, and each plate served as one replicate. For sorted subsets, roughly 200 ng of genomic DNA, equivalent to 25,000 to 35,000 T cell genomes, went into each replicate PCR. Purified libraries were quantified with a Qubit 3.0 fluorometer, sized on a Bioanalyzer 2100, and re-quantified with the KAPA Library Quantification kit. Every immunoSEQ 96-well plate was sequenced on a dedicated single-read 150-cycle Illumina NextSeq 550 flow cell. In the paper's pipeline: The immunoSEQ output contained only junctional sequences without quality scores, so filtering could not match that applied to full-length reads. To assign V/J genes and CDR3, sequences were annotated using PyIR, a Python wrapper for IgBLAST v1.9, with IMGT germline references. Reads were removed for weak V/J assignments (E-value above 1e-6), missing CDR3, stop codons, out-of-frame junctions, or ambiguous translated residues. V3J clonotypes were defined by identical inferred V gene, J gene, and CDR3 amino acid sequence. The percentage overlap between two repertoires was calculated by dividing the number of shared unique clonotypes by the size of the smaller repertoire. RTK rarefaction, the Chao1 estimator, and Recon v2.1 estimates of unobserved clonotypes were used to assess repertoire richness. For all TCRbeta clonotypes obtained by the gDNA method from a few donors, generation probabilities were computed with OLGA. What TCRdb holds here is the immuneACCESS table cut down to in-frame rearrangements. Part of the clones is not present; checked against another copy, under half of the missing clones reflect an unresolved V gene, and the others are unexplained. V, J and clone size are taken as reported in that table, and D and trimming were inferred from the DNA itself. The table for this sample lists some 2,500,000 clones; approximately 93% of them were counted only once. 0.36% of the sample is held by the ten biggest clonotypes.

The chain was built from TRBV9 and TRBJ2-1, with the D gene not confidently named. The receptor comes from a man between 18 and 35 years old in good health. Some clones in this sample may be carry-over from other donors' samples. The sample consisted of naive CD4+ T cells from PBMCs. The cell subset or site label on this specimen signifies: CD45RA+ positively selected. DNA sequence: TGTGCCAGCAGCGTAGGTGTCTCGGCAGCCAGCTCCTACAATGAGCAGTTCTTC. This is translated as CASSVGVSAASSYNEQFF.